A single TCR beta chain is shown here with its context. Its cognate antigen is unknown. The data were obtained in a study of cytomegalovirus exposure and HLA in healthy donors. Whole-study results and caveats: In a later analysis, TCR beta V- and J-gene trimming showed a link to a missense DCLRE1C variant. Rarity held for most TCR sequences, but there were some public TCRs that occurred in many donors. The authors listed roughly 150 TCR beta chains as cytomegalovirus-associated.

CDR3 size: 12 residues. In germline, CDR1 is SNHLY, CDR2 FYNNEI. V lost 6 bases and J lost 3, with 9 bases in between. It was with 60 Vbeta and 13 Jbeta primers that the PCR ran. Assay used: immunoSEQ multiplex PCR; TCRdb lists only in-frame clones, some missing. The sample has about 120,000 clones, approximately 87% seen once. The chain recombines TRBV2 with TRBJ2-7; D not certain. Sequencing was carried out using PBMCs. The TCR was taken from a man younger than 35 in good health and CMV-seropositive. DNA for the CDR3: TGTGCCAGCAGCCAGGTCCTCTACGAGCAGTACTTC. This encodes CASSQVLYEQYF.